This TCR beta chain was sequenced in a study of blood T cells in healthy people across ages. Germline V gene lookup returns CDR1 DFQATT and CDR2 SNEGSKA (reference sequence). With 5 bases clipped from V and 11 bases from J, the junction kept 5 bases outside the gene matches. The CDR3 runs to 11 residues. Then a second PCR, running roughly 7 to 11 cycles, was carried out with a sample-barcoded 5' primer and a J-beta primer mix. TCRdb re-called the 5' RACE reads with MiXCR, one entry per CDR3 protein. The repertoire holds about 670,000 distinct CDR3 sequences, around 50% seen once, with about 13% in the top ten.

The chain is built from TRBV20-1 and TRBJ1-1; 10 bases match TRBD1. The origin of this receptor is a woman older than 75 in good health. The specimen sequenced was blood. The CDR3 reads CSAGQGGTAFF. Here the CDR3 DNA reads TGCAGTGCTGGACAGGGGGGGACCGCTTTCTTT.